This entry is about one TCR beta chain. This specimen comes from a study of blood T cell repertoires in COVID-19. Study background: Collection of acute and convalescent COVID-19 samples took place in the United States, Italy and Spain. PBMCs, B-cell-depleted T cells, or T cells were the source of the cDNA or gDNA that made up the material.

The authors' processing: The assay estimated nucleated cells by amplifying reference gene primers. The repertoire was sequenced with immunoSEQ multiplex PCR; TCRdb's copy has only in-frame clones and lacks some. V and J calls plus clone size are reproduced from that table; the DNA served to infer D and trimming. The repertoire includes 83,000 or so clones, around 82% of them detected once, and less than 25% sits in the top ten. Germline CDR1 SGHRS, CDR2 YFSETQ. Trimming took off 8 bases at V and 3 bases at J, with 17 bases between the two ends. The CDR3 is made up of 15 amino acids. This sequence was found in a human donor in a cohort sampled during active COVID-19. The sample comprised peripheral blood. The J gene is TRBJ2-2, the V gene TRBV5-1, with D possibly being TRBD2 (6 bases). CDR3: CASCPGGTHTGELFF. The CDR3 DNA follows: TGCGCCAGTTGCCCAGGAGGGACTCACACCGGGGAGCTGTTTTTT.